One T cell receptor beta chain is described in this entry. The antigen is unknown. The data stem from a study of blood T cells in healthy people across ages. Study at large: Template switching recovered approximately one barcoded beta molecule for every two T cells.

Germline CDR1 is SGHRS and CDR2 is YFSETQ. Trimming shortened V by 4 bases and J by 2 bases, and 16 bases separated the two germline ends. This CDR3 spans 15 amino acids. Each sample yielded at least 6 micrograms of PBMC total RNA. A second roughly 7 to 12 cycle PCR used barcoded and J-beta primers. One entry per CDR3 protein, called by TCRdb with MiXCR from the 5' RACE reads. The sample has 920,000 or so distinct CDR3 sequences, 40% to 50% seen once. Findings and caveats of the study: Researchers deemed the diversity estimates from one million T cells underestimates. For the donors, CMV status was unknown and possibly confounded expanded clonotype changes.

This TCR came from a woman aged 55-75 years in good health. This chain links TRBV5-1 with TRBJ2-7; TRBD2 might be the D (6 bases). Sequenced material: blood. Written as DNA, the CDR3 is TGCGCCAGCAGCGGAAGACTAGTGGGAGCCTACGAGCAGTACTTC. It yields the protein CASSGRLVGAYEQYF. The variable domain in full, with the rest retrieved from reference TRBV5-1 and TRBJ2-7, is KAGVTQTPRYLIKTRGQQVTLSCSPISGHRSVSWYQQTPGQGLQFLFEYFSETQRNKGNFPGRFSGRQFSNSRSEMNVSTLELGDSALYLCASSGRLVGAYEQYFGPGTRLTVT.